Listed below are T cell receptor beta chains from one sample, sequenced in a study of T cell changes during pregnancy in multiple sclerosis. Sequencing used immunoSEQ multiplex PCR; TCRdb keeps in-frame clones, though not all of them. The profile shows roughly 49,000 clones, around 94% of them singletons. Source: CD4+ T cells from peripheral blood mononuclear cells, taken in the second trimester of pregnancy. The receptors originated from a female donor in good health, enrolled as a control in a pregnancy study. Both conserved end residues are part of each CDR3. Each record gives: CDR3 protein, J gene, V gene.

CDR3: CASSPGGRNEQFF; J: TRBJ2-1; V: TRBV19
CDR3: CAISESGHQNTEAFF; J: TRBJ1-1; V: TRBV10-3
CDR3: CASSLTGSVEKLFF; J: TRBJ1-4; V: TRBV7-9
CDR3: CASSQDNIREAFF; J: TRBJ1-1; V: TRBV4-1
CDR3: CASSQDSGMNYGYTF; J: TRBJ1-2; V: TRBV4-3
CDR3: CATSRRGRGRQETQYF; J: TRBJ2-5; V: TRBV15
CDR3: CASSQVYREPLVRSNQPQHF; J: TRBJ1-5; V: TRBV14
CDR3: CASSPIAGGPNEQFF; J: TRBJ2-1; V: TRBV11-2
CDR3: CASRAGVTDTQYF; J: TRBJ2-3; V: TRBV6-5
CDR3: CASRMDRVDEKLFF; J: TRBJ1-4; V: TRBV5-1
CDR3: CSVDGQGIYEQYF; J: TRBJ2-7; V: TRBV29-1
CDR3: CASSYETGFGAFF; J: TRBJ1-1; V: TRBV11-3
CDR3: CASSLASREETQYF; J: TRBJ2-5; V: TRBV7-9
CDR3: CASSPGSSGGFTGELFF; J: TRBJ2-2; V: TRBV5-4
CDR3: CSWGLAGLEFSTDTQYF; J: TRBJ2-3; V: TRBV29-1
CDR3: CASSLGTGVNTEAFF; J: TRBJ1-1; V: TRBV9
CDR3: CASSLERDSTEAFF; J: TRBJ1-1; V: TRBV6-4
CDR3: CATSLWPDSMNTEAFF; J: TRBJ1-1; V: TRBV4-1
CDR3: CASSLGAGGPREQFF; J: TRBJ2-1; V: TRBV7-2
CDR3: CASSPRTGSSGNTIYF; J: TRBJ1-3; V: TRBV9
CDR3: CASSLEGQGQETQYF; J: TRBJ2-5; V: TRBV5-1
CDR3: CATSRGAGRRGGYTF; J: TRBJ1-2; V: TRBV15
CDR3: CASSALGRGAGNTIYF; J: TRBJ1-3; V: TRBV25-1
CDR3: CAISETGGIVGLHYGYTF; J: TRBJ1-2; V: TRBV10-3
CDR3: CASSRRRDTEAFF; J: TRBJ1-1; V: TRBV4-1